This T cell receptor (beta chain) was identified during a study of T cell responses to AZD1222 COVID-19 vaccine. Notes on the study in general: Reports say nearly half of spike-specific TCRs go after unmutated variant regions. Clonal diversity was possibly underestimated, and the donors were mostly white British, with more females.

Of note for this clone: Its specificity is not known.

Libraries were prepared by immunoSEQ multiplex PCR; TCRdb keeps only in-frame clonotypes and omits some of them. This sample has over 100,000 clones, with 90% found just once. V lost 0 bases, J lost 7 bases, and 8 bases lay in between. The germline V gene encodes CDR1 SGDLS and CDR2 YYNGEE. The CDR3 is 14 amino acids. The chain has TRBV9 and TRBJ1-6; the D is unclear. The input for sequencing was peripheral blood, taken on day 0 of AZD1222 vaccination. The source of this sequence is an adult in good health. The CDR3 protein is CASSVVGQNSPLHF. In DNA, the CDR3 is TGTGCCAGCAGCGTAGTAGGTCAAAATTCACCCCTCCACTTT.